Listed below are T cell receptor beta chains from one sample, sequenced in a study of blood T cells in healthy people across ages. In TCRdb, the 5' RACE reads were re-called with MiXCR into one record per CDR3 protein. The top ten clones hold 23% of a sample with fewer than 2,000,000 distinct CDR3 sequences, 35% to 50% of them seen once. Sequenced input: blood. These TCRs come from a human donor in good health. The CDR3 runs from the conserved cysteine through the conserved F or W. D genes are given only for firm matches. Size is stated for part of the rows, as once, few or many counts, or as a class when the clone is expanded.

CDR3: CGSTRSGLKNIQYF
DNA: TGTGGCAGCACAAGATCCGGACTCAAAAACATTCAGTACTTC
size: -
D: -
J: TRBJ2-4
V: TRBV6-2/TRBV6-3
length: 14

CDR3: CASSLHGHEQYF
DNA: TGTGCCAGCAGCCTCCATGGGCACGAGCAGTACTTC
size: few
D: -
J: TRBJ2-7
V: TRBV11-2
length: 12

CDR3: CASSLGARGQWEQYF
DNA: TGTGCCAGCAGTTTAGGAGCTAGGGGGCAGTGGGAGCAGTACTTC
size: -
D: TRBD1
J: TRBJ2-7
V: TRBV12-3/TRBV12-4
length: 15

CDR3: CSVEDQASGGYEQYF
DNA: TGCAGCGTTGAAGATCAGGCTAGCGGGGGCTACGAGCAGTACTTC
size: few
D: TRBD2
J: TRBJ2-7
V: TRBV29-1
length: 15

CDR3: CASSPQGRQSGYGYTF
DNA: TGTGCCAGCAGCCCGCAGGGGCGCCAGAGTGGTTATGGCTACACCTTC
size: -
D: -
J: TRBJ1-2
V: TRBV2
length: 16

CDR3: CASSLLALPSSEQYF
DNA: TGTGCCAGCAGCCTCTTGGCACTTCCCTCCTCCGAGCAGTACTTC
size: -
D: -
J: TRBJ2-7
V: TRBV3-1
length: 15

CDR3: CASSVASRADTYEQYF
DNA: TGTGCCAGCAGCGTAGCTAGCAGGGCCGACACCTACGAGCAGTACTTC
size: few
D: -
J: TRBJ2-7
V: TRBV9
length: 16

CDR3: CASSAPAGGETQYF
DNA: TGTGCCAGCAGTGCACCCGCAGGGGGAGAGACCCAGTACTTC
size: -
D: TRBD1
J: TRBJ2-5
V: TRBV12-3/TRBV12-4
length: 14

CDR3: CASSLTGRVNTEAFF
DNA: TGTGCCAGCAGCTTAACCGGCAGAGTGAACACTGAAGCTTTCTTT
size: -
D: -
J: TRBJ1-1
V: TRBV7-9
length: 15

CDR3: CSARGFSGGNYEQFF
DNA: TGCAGTGCTAGAGGTTTCAGCGGGGGCAACTACGAGCAGTTCTTC
size: -
D: TRBD2
J: TRBJ2-1
V: TRBV20-1
length: 15

CDR3: CSARDGGAGDDQPQHF
DNA: TGCAGTGCTAGAGATGGCGGGGCAGGGGATGATCAGCCCCAGCATTTT
size: -
D: -
J: TRBJ1-5
V: TRBV20-1
length: 16

CDR3: CASSLLGSRGYTF
DNA: TGTGCCAGCAGCTTACTCGGATCGAGAGGCTACACCTTC
size: -
D: -
J: TRBJ1-2
V: TRBV7-9
length: 13

CDR3: CSARHRTGDAPDTQYF
DNA: TGCAGTGCTAGACATCGGACAGGGGACGCCCCAGATACGCAGTATTTT
size: -
D: TRBD1
J: TRBJ2-3
V: TRBV20-1
length: 16

CDR3: CASSQDAGLARTQYF
DNA: TGCGCCAGCAGCCAAGATGCCGGACTAGCGAGGACCCAGTACTTC
size: many
D: TRBD2
J: TRBJ2-5
V: TRBV4-3
length: 15